This T cell receptor beta chain was sequenced during a study of cytomegalovirus exposure and HLA in healthy donors. Study-wide context: Later analysis reported that the 120 or so validation repertoires shared the platform of the approximately 670 first-cohort repertoires.

The CDR3 extends over 15 amino acids. Germline values: CDR1 MRHNA, CDR2 SNTAGT. J gave up 0 bases and V 8 bases, and 7 bases lay outside the gene matches. Worth noting for this clone: Its target is not known.

The study's findings and limits: The investigators catalogued 150 or so TCR beta chains as cytomegalovirus-associated.

Method: immunoSEQ multiplex PCR; TCRdb's copy keeps in-frame clones and lacks some. The sample holds 150,000 to 200,000 clones, about 89% seen once. The rearrangement joins TRBV6-4 to TRBJ2-3; 8 bases line up with TRBD2. The sample comprised PBMCs. This clonotype originated in a woman between 18 and 29 years old in good health and CMV-seropositive. Written as DNA, the CDR3 is TGTGCCAGCTTAGACGCTAGCGGGAGCACAGATACGCAGTATTTT. Residues: CASLDASGSTDTQYF.